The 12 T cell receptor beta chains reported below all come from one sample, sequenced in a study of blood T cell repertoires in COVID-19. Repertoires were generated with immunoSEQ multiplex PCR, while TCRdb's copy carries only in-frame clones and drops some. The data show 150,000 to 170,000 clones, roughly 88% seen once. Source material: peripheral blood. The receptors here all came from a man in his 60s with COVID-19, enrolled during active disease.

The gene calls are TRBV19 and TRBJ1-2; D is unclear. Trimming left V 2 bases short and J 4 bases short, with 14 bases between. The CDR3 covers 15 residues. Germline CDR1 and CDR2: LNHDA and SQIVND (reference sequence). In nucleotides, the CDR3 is TGTGCCAGTAGTATATCCGCCCCGCCGGGCTATGGCTACACCTTC. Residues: CASSISAPPGYGYTF.

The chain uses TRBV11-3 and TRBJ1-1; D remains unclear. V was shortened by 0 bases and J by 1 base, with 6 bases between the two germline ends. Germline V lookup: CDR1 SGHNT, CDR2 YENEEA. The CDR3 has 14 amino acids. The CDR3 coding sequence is TGTGCCAGCAGCTTAGAGTGGAGGAACACTGAAGCTTTCTTT. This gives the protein CASSLEWRNTEAFF.

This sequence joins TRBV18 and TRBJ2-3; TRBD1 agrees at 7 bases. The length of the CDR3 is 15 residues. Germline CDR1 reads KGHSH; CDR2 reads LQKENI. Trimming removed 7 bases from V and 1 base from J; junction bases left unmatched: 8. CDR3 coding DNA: TGTGCCAGCTTACTCCGGGACAGCCGCACAGATACGCAGTATTTT. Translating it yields CASLLRDSRTDTQYF.

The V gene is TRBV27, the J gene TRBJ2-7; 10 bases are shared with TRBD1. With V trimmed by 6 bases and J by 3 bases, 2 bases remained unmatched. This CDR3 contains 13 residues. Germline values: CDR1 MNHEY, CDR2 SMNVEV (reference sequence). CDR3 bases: TGTGCCAGCAGAAGGACAGGGGGCTACGAGCAGTACTTC. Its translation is CASRRTGGYEQYF.

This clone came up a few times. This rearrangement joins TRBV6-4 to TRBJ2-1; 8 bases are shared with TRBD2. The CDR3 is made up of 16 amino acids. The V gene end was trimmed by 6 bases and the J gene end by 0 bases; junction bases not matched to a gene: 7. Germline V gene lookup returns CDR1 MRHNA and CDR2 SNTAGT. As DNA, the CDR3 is TGTGCCAGCAGGCGATTAGCGGGAAGCTCCTACAATGAGCAGTTCTTC. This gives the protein CASRRLAGSSYNEQFF.

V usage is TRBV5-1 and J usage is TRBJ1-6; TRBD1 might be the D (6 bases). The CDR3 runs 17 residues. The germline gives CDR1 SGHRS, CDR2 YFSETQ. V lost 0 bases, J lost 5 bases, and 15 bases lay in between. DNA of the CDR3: TGCGCCAGCAGCTTGGCTTCACGGGACATAAATAATTCACCCCTCCACTTT. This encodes CASSLASRDINNSPLHF.

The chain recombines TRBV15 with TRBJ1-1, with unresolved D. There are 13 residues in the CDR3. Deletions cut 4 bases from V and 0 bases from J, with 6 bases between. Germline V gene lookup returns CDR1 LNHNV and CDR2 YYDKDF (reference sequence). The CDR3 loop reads CATSIELNTEAFF. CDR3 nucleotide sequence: TGTGCCACCAGCATTGAGCTGAACACTGAAGCTTTCTTT. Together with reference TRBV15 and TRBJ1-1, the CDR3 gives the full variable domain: DAMVIQNPRYQVTQFGKPVTLSCSQTLNHNVMYWYQQKSSQAPKLLFHYYDKDFNNEADTPDNFQSRRPNTSFCFLDIRSPGLGDTAMYLCATSIELNTEAFFGQGTRLTVV.

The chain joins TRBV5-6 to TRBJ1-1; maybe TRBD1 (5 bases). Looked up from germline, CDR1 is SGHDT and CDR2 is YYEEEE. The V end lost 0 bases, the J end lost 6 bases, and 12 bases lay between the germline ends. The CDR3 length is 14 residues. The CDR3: CASSLGLGGSEAFF. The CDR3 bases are TGTGCCAGCAGCTTGGGACTCGGGGGGTCTGAAGCTTTCTTT.

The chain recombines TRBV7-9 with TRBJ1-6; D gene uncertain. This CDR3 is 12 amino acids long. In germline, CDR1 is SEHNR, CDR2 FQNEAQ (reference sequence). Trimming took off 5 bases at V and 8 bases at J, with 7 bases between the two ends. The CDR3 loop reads CASSLPDSPLHF. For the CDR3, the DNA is TGTGCCAGCAGCCTTCCAGATTCACCCCTCCACTTT.

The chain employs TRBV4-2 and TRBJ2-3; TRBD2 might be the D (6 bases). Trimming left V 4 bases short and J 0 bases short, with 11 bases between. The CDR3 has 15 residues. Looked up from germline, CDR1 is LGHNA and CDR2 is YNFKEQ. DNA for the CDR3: TGTGCCAGCAGCCTAGCGGATTCTAGCACAGATACGCAGTATTTT. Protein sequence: CASSLADSSTDTQYF.

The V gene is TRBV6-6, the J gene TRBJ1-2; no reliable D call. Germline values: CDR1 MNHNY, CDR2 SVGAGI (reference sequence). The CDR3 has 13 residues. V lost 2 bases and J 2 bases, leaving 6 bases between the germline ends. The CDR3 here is CASSYNRNYGYTF. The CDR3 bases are TGTGCCAGCAGTTACAACAGAAACTATGGCTACACCTTC.

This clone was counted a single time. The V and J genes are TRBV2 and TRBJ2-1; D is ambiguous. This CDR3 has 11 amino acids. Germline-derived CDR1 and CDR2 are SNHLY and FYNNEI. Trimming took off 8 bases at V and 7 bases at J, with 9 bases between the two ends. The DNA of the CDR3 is TGTGCCAGCCATCAGTATAATGAGCAGTTCTTC. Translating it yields CASHQYNEQFF. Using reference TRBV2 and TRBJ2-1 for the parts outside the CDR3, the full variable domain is EPEVTQTPSHQVTQMGQEVILRCVPISNHLYFYWYRQILGQKVEFLVSFYNNEISEKSEIFDDQFSVERPDGSNFTLKIRSTKLEDSAMYFCASHQYNEQFFGPGTRLTVL.